This entry features one T cell receptor (beta chain) sequence. This clone was seen only a few times. Which antigen it targets is not known. Base qualities are not provided; no much larger clone lies one nucleotide away. The immunoSEQ Assay, a bias-controlled multiplex PCR, was used to amplify TCRbeta CDR3 regions from genomic DNA. Per the source publication's procedure: The number of nucleated cells in each sample was estimated by amplification of reference gene primers within the assay. To quantify the absolute abundance of each unique TCRbeta CDR3 rearrangement, sequence reads were collapsed and filtered. Productive Simpson clonality was computed per sample as the square root of Simpson's diversity index over productive rearrangements. TCRdb took this table from immuneACCESS and kept in-frame rearrangements with V and J called. Such tables lack part of the clones; where checked against another copy, unresolved V genes explain under half of the gap, and the rest is unexplained. V, J and clone size are taken as reported in that table, and D and trimming were inferred from the DNA itself. The sample has approximately 37,000 clones on record, more than 70% of them singletons. 35% to 45% of the sample rests with the top ten.

The data originate from a study of blood T cell repertoires in COVID-19 (TCRdb year 2020). Regarding the study in general: Samples covering the acute and convalescent phases of COVID-19 were provided by collaborators in the United States, Italy and Spain. Samples came from the ongoing ImmuneRACE study (first 160 participants) plus 1,254 subjects from 6 global collaborators. The sample metadata nearly always contained a de-identified subject ID, COVID-19 status, age in years and sex. The dataset comprised deeply sampled blood TCRbeta repertoires from subjects exposed to, actively infected with, or recovered from COVID-19. The material from the prospective study consisted of cDNA or gDNA derived from T cells, B-cell-depleted T cells, or PBMCs. Where HLA class I and class II types were available, the types were taken from metadata supplied by the sample provider, not from assay-based typing. The repertoires were released in a freely available public database intended as a resource for research on the immune response to SARS-CoV-2. The paper's findings and limits, for the study overall: How much clinical and demographic metadata was included differed by source and by participant, and the metadata was provided uncurated.

Collaborating institutions collected whole blood in K2EDTA tubes following their own protocols. For TCRbeta analysis, collaborators shipped samples in one of three forms: frozen whole blood, isolated PBMCs, or DNA extracted from either of those sample types. Input material: peripheral blood. The source of this sequence is a man in his fifties or sixties with active or convalescent COVID-19.

The DNA sequence follows: TGTGCCAGTAGTATCGGACAGGGGGCCCGCGGTTTTTTTTCACCCCTCCACTTT. It encodes CASSIGQGARGFFSPLHF. Here the chain combines TRBV19 and TRBJ1-6, and 11 junction bases match TRBD1. Trimming takes 3 bases off V and 9 bases off J; junction bases not matched to a gene: 13. The CDR3 goes from the cysteine to the phenylalanine over 18 residues. Only the CDR3 portion is preserved as DNA: 54 bases, with reading frame beginning at the first base. From a lookup of the germline V gene (reference sequence), CDR1 and CDR2 are LNHDA and SQIVND.